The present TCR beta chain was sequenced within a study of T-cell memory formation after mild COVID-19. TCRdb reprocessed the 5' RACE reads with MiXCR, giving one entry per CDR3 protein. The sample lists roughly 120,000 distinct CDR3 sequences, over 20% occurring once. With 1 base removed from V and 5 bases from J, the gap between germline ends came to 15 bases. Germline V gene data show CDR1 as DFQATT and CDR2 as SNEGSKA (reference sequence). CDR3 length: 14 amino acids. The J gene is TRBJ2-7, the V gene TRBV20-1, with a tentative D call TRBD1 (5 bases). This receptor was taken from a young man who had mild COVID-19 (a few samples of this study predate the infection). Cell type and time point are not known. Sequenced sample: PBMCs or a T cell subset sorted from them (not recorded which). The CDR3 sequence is CSARAQARKDEQYF. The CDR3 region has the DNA TGCAGTGCTAGAGCACAGGCTCGTAAGGACGAGCAGTACTTC.